This T cell receptor (beta chain) was observed in a study of blood T cell repertoires in COVID-19. Study as a whole: Whether acute or convalescent, the COVID-19 samples came from the United States, Italy and Spain.

Profiling relied on immunoSEQ multiplex PCR, and the TCRdb table lists in-frame clones only, not all of them. The sample consists of around 190,000 clones, roughly 83% of them appearing once. Germline values: CDR1 LGHNA, CDR2 YNFKEQ. V dropped 4 bases and J dropped 8 bases, with 12 bases sitting between them. The CDR3 runs to 13 residues. Those enrolled, adults aged about 18 to 89 years, came from about two dozen US areas. Participants' own reports of clinical history determined their cohort assignment. The rearrangement joins TRBV4-2 to TRBJ2-4; D is possibly TRBD2 (6 bases). The sequence was collected from a woman in her 30s who had recovered from COVID-19. The specimen sequenced was PBMCs or T cells enriched from blood (not recorded which). The CDR3 protein is CASSLRLGHIQYF. The CDR3 DNA is TGTGCCAGCAGCCTCCGACTAGGCCACATTCAGTACTTC.